This is a list of T cell receptor beta chains from one sample in a study of molecular identifiers for immune sequencing clone quantification. TCRdb analysed the PCR reads with MiXCR anew, one entry per CDR3 protein. The table shows approximately 550,000 distinct CDR3 sequences, with around 23% occurring only once. The sample was naive CD8+ T cells from blood, with Jurkat cell RNA spiked in. The receptors were gathered from a human donor in good health. Some libraries in this study had Jurkat cell RNA spiked in. Each CDR3 is given with its conserved first and last residue. A D gene is named only where the DNA matches it firmly. Some rows have no size entry. The others give once, few or many, or a class for an expanded clone.

DNA	CDR3	D	V	J	size
TGTGCCACCAGCATCCACTACAGCCACGAGCAGTACTTC	CATSIHYSHEQYF	NA	TRBV15	TRBJ2-7	NA
TGTGCCAGCAGCTATGAAAGGATGAACACCATATATTTT	CASSYERMNTIYF	NA	TRBV28	TRBJ1-3	NA
TGTGCCAGCATCAACTCGGGGCCACGGTACCAAGAGACCCAGTACTTC	CASINSGPRYQETQYF	NA	TRBV6-6	TRBJ2-5	NA
TGTGCCAGCAGCTTAGTCTTAGCGGGGGATGCCACCGGGGAGCTGTTTTTT	CASSLVLAGDATGELFF	TRBD2	TRBV7-2	TRBJ2-2	few
TGTGCCAGCTACACAGACATGAACACTGAAGCTTTCTTT	CASYTDMNTEAFF	NA	TRBV28	TRBJ1-1	many
TGTGCCAGCAGCCCTACCCTTTTCATGAACACTGAAGCTTTCTTT	CASSPTLFMNTEAFF	NA	TRBV7-9	TRBJ1-1	many
TGTGCCACCAGCAGGGACAGGGCTGGGGCCAACGTCCTGACTTTC	CATSRDRAGANVLTF	TRBD1	TRBV15	TRBJ2-6	NA
TGTGCCAGCAGCTCCCGGGGGGACGGACGTTCCTACGAGCAGTACTTC	CASSSRGDGRSYEQYF	TRBD2	TRBV5-4	TRBJ2-7	many
TGTGCCAGCAGTTCCGGGACTCAGGCTTTCACCCATTATGGCTACACCTTC	CASSSGTQAFTHYGYTF	NA	TRBV7-9	TRBJ1-2	many
TGCAGCGTTGAAGTGGCCAGGGGAAATGAGCAGTTCTTC	CSVEVARGNEQFF	NA	TRBV29-1	TRBJ2-1	few
TGTGCCAGCAGCACCCTCGAGGATGGGGCTAGCAATCAGCCCCAGCATTTT	CASSTLEDGASNQPQHF	NA	TRBV6-6	TRBJ1-5	NA
TGTGCCAGCAGCTTACTAGCGGGAGTTGGGGATACGCAGTATTTT	CASSLLAGVGDTQYF	TRBD2	TRBV7-6	TRBJ2-3	few
TGTGCCAGCAGTTATTCGGTCAGCCAAGAGACCCAGTACTTC	CASSYSVSQETQYF	NA	TRBV6-5	TRBJ2-5	many
TGCGCCAGCAGCCAAACCGTGGGGAGCGACGAGCAGTACTTC	CASSQTVGSDEQYF	NA	TRBV4-1	TRBJ2-7	NA
TGTGCCAGCAGTTTATCCGGCCTGGGCCCAGGCTATAATTCACCCCTCCACTTT	CASSLSGLGPGYNSPLHF	NA	TRBV27	TRBJ1-6	few
TGTGCCAGCAGCGCCCCATGGACAGGGTTGCACGAGCAGTACTTC	CASSAPWTGLHEQYF	TRBD1	TRBV28	TRBJ2-7	NA
TGCAGCGTTGAAGATCGGGGGACAGGGGCTTACTTC	CSVEDRGTGAYF	TRBD1	TRBV29-1	TRBJ2-7	many
TGTGCCAGCAGCTTGTTTGACAGCCCTAACTATGGCTACACCTTC	CASSLFDSPNYGYTF	NA	TRBV5-5	TRBJ1-2	few
TGTGCCAGCCAACTCCTAGCGGGAGCCCTCTACGAGCAGTACTTC	CASQLLAGALYEQYF	TRBD2	TRBV27	TRBJ2-7	few
TGTGCCAGCAGCCCAATAGCGGGTCAGGGGCCAGATACGCAGTATTTT	CASSPIAGQGPDTQYF	NA	TRBV5-4	TRBJ2-3	many
TGTGCCAGTAGCCTCAGCCGGGGGACCTCCTACGAGCAGTACTTC	CASSLSRGTSYEQYF	NA	TRBV19	TRBJ2-7	NA
TGTGCCAGCAGCTTAGCCCATCAGCCCCAGCATTTT	CASSLAHQPQHF	NA	TRBV7-9	TRBJ1-5	NA
TGCAGTGCTAGACCGGCCGACGGAAATAGCAATCAGCCCCAGCATTTT	CSARPADGNSNQPQHF	NA	TRBV20-1	TRBJ1-5	few
TGTGCCAGCAGCCAGGCTAGCGGGGGGCCGCTTAACTACGAGCAGTACTTC	CASSQASGGPLNYEQYF	TRBD2	TRBV14	TRBJ2-7	few
TGTGCCAGCAGCTCCAGACAGCCGTACCAAGAGACCCAGTACTTC	CASSSRQPYQETQYF	NA	TRBV7-6	TRBJ2-5	many
TGTGCCAGCAGCCAGTTAGCGGGAAGCTCCTACAATGAGCAGTTCTTC	CASSQLAGSSYNEQFF	TRBD2	TRBV7-4	TRBJ2-1	NA
TGTGCCACCAGTGATGGGGCCAATGAGCAGTTCTTC	CATSDGANEQFF	NA	TRBV24-1	TRBJ2-1	NA
TGTGCTAGTGGCCGGGCGGGTGAAAAACTGTTTTTT	CASGRAGEKLFF	NA	TRBV12-5	TRBJ1-4	many
TGTGCCAGCAGACAAACAGGGGGCAACACAGATACGCAGTATTTT	CASRQTGGNTDTQYF	TRBD1	TRBV6-5	TRBJ2-3	few
TGTGCCTGGAGCTTCATGGGAAACACCATATATTTT	CAWSFMGNTIYF	NA	TRBV30	TRBJ1-3	few
TGTGCCACCTCCTCACTAGCGGGAGATGAGCAGTTCTTC	CATSSLAGDEQFF	TRBD2	TRBV11-1	TRBJ2-1	NA
TGCAGCATTAGCGGGGAAAGCACAGATACGCAGTATTTT	CSISGESTDTQYF	TRBD2	TRBV29-1	TRBJ2-3	many
TGTGCCAGCAGCTTGGAGGGGACTAGCGGCACAGATACGCAGTATTTT	CASSLEGTSGTDTQYF	TRBD2	TRBV5-4	TRBJ2-3	few
TGTGCCAGCAGCGACGGAGTTCCCGGGGAGCTGTTTTTT	CASSDGVPGELFF	NA	TRBV7-6	TRBJ2-2	once